Each of the 7 T cell receptor beta chains below was sequenced from the same sample in a study of vaccination and CD4 T cells after COVID-19. Cultured CD4+ T cells had their DNA profiled by the Oncomine TCR Beta short-read assay. A single record per CDR3 protein comes from TCRdb applying MiXCR to the PCR reads. In the table there are more than 10,000 distinct CDR3 sequences, 45% to 55% of which are singletons. No antigen is known for these receptors. Treatment given: roughly 11-day PBMC culture with coronavirus spike peptide pools or control peptides (ViraFEST assay). The material was cultured CD4+ T cells from blood, obtained after SARS-CoV-2 vaccination. These receptors came from a human donor with COVID-19.

This clonotype was detected only a few times. This rearrangement joins TRBV6-5 to TRBJ2-7; perhaps TRBD2 as D (6 bases). The CDR3 spans 15 residues. Germline V gene sequence: CDR1 MNHEY, CDR2 SVGAGI. Trimming stripped 0 bases from V and 2 bases from J, with 11 bases between. CDR3 DNA sequence: TGTGCCAGCAGTTACTCGAAGGGAGGCCCCTACGAGCAGTACTTC. It codes for CASSYSKGGPYEQYF.

This chain uses TRBV6-2 or TRBV6-3 with TRBJ1-1; D is undetermined. Trimming took 5 bases from V and 4 from J, leaving 17 bases between them. Germline V gene data show CDR1 as MNHEY and CDR2 as SVGEGT. This CDR3 is built from 15 residues. The chain's CDR3 is CASSPRHGTGTEAFF. DNA for the CDR3: TGTGCCAGCAGTCCACGACATGGTACTGGCACTGAAGCTTTCTTT.

By frequency in the sample, this clonotype is medium-sized. The chain recombines TRBV7-9 with TRBJ2-5; 7 nucleotides agree with TRBD1. The CDR3 spans 16 residues. Germline CDR1 SEHNR, CDR2 FQNEAQ (reference sequence). Trimming at V came to 1 base and at J to 4 bases, leaving 9 bases not matched to a gene. The DNA for the CDR3 is TGTGCCAGCAGCTTAGTCCTAGGGGGCGCGGGAGAGACCCAGTACTTC. Translated, it gives CASSLVLGGAGETQYF.

This clonotype was seen a handful of times. The chain joins TRBV20-1 to TRBJ1-2; TRBD1 matches at 11 bases. The J segment lost 5 bases and the V segment lost 3 bases, leaving 11 bases of the junction unmatched. There are 16 residues in the CDR3. CDR1 and CDR2 from the germline V gene are DFQATT and SNEGSKA (reference sequence). This CDR3 reads CSARTSGTGGRYGYTF. The DNA for the CDR3 is TGCAGTGCTAGGACCTCCGGGACAGGGGGACGTTATGGCTACACCTTC.

This rearrangement joins TRBV20-1 to TRBJ2-2; no clear D. This CDR3 is built from 14 residues. V lost 3 bases, J lost 6 bases, and 14 bases lay in between. Germline values: CDR1 DFQATT, CDR2 SNEGSKA (reference sequence). This CDR3 reads CSARDYRSPGELFF. CDR3 coding DNA: TGCAGTGCTAGGGATTACAGATCTCCCGGGGAGCTGTTTTTT.

The chain joins TRBV19 to TRBJ1-2; D is uncertain. Trimming removed 1 base from V and 4 bases from J, with 13 bases in between. Per the germline V gene, CDR1 is LNHDA and CDR2 is SQIVND (reference sequence). The CDR3 has 15 amino acids. DNA of the CDR3: TGTGCCAGTAGTATAGCGCGAGGAGACGTCTATGGCTACACCTTC. This gives the protein CASSIARGDVYGYTF.

This clonotype was picked up a small number of times. The chain links TRBV20-1 to TRBJ2-7; TRBD1 might be the D (6 bases). The CDR3 runs to 14 residues. CDR1 is DFQATT and CDR2 is SNEGSKA in the germline V gene (reference sequence). The V end lost 4 bases, the J end lost 2 bases, and 15 bases lay between the germline ends. The CDR3 coding sequence is TGCAGTGCTAATGGGGTACAGGGCCCCTACGAGCAGTACTTC. Amino acid sequence: CSANGVQGPYEQYF.